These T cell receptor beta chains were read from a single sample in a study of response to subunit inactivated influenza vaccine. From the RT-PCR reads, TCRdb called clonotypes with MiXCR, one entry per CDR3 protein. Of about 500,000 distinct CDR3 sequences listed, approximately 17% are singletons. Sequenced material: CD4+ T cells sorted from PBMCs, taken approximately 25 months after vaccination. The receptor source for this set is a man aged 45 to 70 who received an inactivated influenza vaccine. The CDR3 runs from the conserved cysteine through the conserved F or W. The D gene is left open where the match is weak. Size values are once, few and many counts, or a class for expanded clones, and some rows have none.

CASSYSDRGQGTEAFF,TGTGCCAGCAGTTACTCGGACAGGGGGCAAGGCACTGAAGCTTTCTTT,TRBJ1-1,few,TRBV6-5,TRBD1
CASSLYGRARYNEQFF,TGTGCCAGCAGCTTATACGGGAGGGCGAGGTACAATGAGCAGTTCTTC,TRBJ2-1,NA,TRBV5-6,TRBD2
CSASGGHHLETQYF,TGCAGTGCCAGTGGGGGCCACCATCTAGAGACCCAGTACTTC,TRBJ2-5,NA,TRBV20-1,NA
CASSFVPGTHTDTQYF,TGTGCCAGCAGTTTTGTTCCGGGAACCCACACAGATACGCAGTATTTT,TRBJ2-3,many,TRBV5-5,NA
CASSYSITDYEQYF,TGTGCCAGCAGTTACTCGATCACGGACTACGAGCAGTACTTC,TRBJ2-7,NA,TRBV6-5,NA
CSAQELAGVGEQFF,TGCAGTGCTCAGGAGCTAGCGGGAGTTGGTGAGCAGTTCTTC,TRBJ2-1,few,TRBV20-1,TRBD2
CASSSGTAGRELFF,TGTGCCAGCAGTTCCGGGACGGCTGGCCGGGAGCTGTTTTTT,TRBJ2-2,many,TRBV12-3/TRBV12-4,NA
CASSDSSGLAGGRSYNEQFF,TGTGCCAGCAGTGACTCCTCCGGACTAGCGGGGGGGCGGTCCTACAATGAGCAGTTCTTC,TRBJ2-1,NA,TRBV6-4,TRBD2
CASSSRDSYGYTF,TGTGCCAGCAGTTCCCGGGACAGCTATGGCTACACCTTC,TRBJ1-2,few,TRBV6-6,TRBD1
CASSSRRFEKLFF,TGTGCCAGCAGTTCCCGACGATTCGAAAAACTGTTTTTT,TRBJ1-4,few,TRBV12-3/TRBV12-4,NA
CSAPHGTTDTQYF,TGCAGCGCCCCACATGGGACCACAGATACGCAGTATTTT,TRBJ2-3,NA,TRBV20-1,NA
CASSLEYQETQYF,TGCGCCAGCAGCTTGGAATACCAAGAGACCCAGTACTTC,TRBJ2-5,many,TRBV5-1,NA
CAISADRVGTQYF,TGTGCCATCAGTGCCGACAGGGTCGGGACCCAGTACTTC,TRBJ2-5,NA,TRBV10-3,TRBD1
CASSLSLRSGGLVFF,TGTGCCAGCAGCTTATCCCTCCGTAGTGGGGGCTTGGTGTTCTTC,TRBJ2-1,NA,TRBV7-6,NA
CASSLPGLGNQPQHF,TGTGCCAGCTCCTTGCCGGGACTCGGCAATCAGCCCCAGCATTTT,TRBJ1-5,few,TRBV6-1,NA
CASSLAGTSVLRSQYF,TGTGCCAGCAGCTTAGCCGGGACTAGCGTCTTAAGATCGCAGTATTTT,TRBJ2-3,NA,TRBV11-2,TRBD2
CSHRESSYNEQFF,TGCAGTCACCGGGAGAGCTCCTACAATGAGCAGTTCTTC,TRBJ2-1,NA,TRBV20-1,NA
CASSLGGSRSEQYF,TGTGCCAGCAGCTTAGGCGGGAGTCGGTCCGAGCAGTACTTC,TRBJ2-7,few,TRBV7-2,TRBD2
CASSQDYNVRETQYF,TGCGCCAGCAGCCAAGATTACAACGTCAGGGAGACCCAGTACTTC,TRBJ2-5,few,TRBV4-3,NA
CSATDPGLAEHEQFF,TGCAGTGCTACCGATCCGGGACTAGCGGAGCATGAGCAGTTCTTC,TRBJ2-1,few,TRBV20-1,TRBD2
CATIQWGLNTEAFF,TGTGCCACCATTCAATGGGGGTTGAACACTGAAGCTTTCTTT,TRBJ1-1,many,TRBV12-3/TRBV12-4,NA
CASSLLAEPSTDTQYF,TGTGCCAGCAGCTTACTAGCGGAACCTAGCACAGATACGCAGTATTTT,TRBJ2-3,few,TRBV7-9,TRBD2
CASSLAELPSGNTIYF,TGCGCCAGCAGCTTGGCCGAGCTTCCCTCTGGAAACACCATATATTTT,TRBJ1-3,many,TRBV5-1,NA
CASSLKGDGYTF,TGCGCCAGCAGCCTAAAAGGGGATGGCTACACCTTC,TRBJ1-2,few,TRBV5-1,NA
CSAKPSRGVYNEQFF,TGCAGTGCAAAACCGAGCCGGGGGGTATACAATGAGCAGTTCTTC,TRBJ2-1,NA,TRBV20-1,TRBD2
CASSAGYYEQYF,TGTGCCAGCAGCGCAGGATACTACGAGCAGTACTTC,TRBJ2-7,NA,TRBV14,NA
CASSEGATGGYEQYF,TGTGCCAGCAGTGAAGGGGCGACAGGGGGCTACGAGCAGTACTTC,TRBJ2-7,few,TRBV2,TRBD1
CASTVGTGGETQYF,TGTGCCAGCACTGTAGGGACAGGGGGGGAGACCCAGTACTTC,TRBJ2-5,few,TRBV11-2,TRBD1
CASLSQGRHRNEQFF,TGTGCCAGTCTGAGCCAGGGCAGGCATCGAAATGAGCAGTTCTTC,TRBJ2-1,NA,TRBV28,NA
CSVDTQGRTQYF,TGCAGCGTTGATACGCAGGGAAGGACCCAGTACTTC,TRBJ2-5,few,TRBV29-1,NA
CASSPGTGGSLTEAFF,TGTGCCAGCAGTCCCGGGACAGGGGGCTCTTTGACTGAAGCTTTCTTT,TRBJ1-1,NA,TRBV6-1,TRBD1
CASSQERRSSPLHF,TGTGCCAGCAGCCAAGAAAGAAGGAGTTCACCCCTCCACTTT,TRBJ1-6,NA,TRBV4-2,NA
CASSLEFGSRTEAFF,TGTGCCAGCAGCTTAGAATTCGGTAGTCGCACTGAAGCTTTCTTT,TRBJ1-1,few,TRBV7-2,NA
CASRAEVTDTQYF,TGCGCCAGCAGGGCGGAGGTCACAGATACGCAGTATTTT,TRBJ2-3,few,TRBV5-1,NA
CASGGGSSSYEQYF,TGTGCCAGCGGCGGGGGGTCGAGCTCCTACGAGCAGTACTTC,TRBJ2-7,NA,TRBV6-2/TRBV6-3,TRBD2
CASSPTSGGETQYF,TGTGCCAGCAGCCCGACTAGCGGGGGTGAGACCCAGTACTTC,TRBJ2-5,few,TRBV6-1,TRBD2
CASSFLTPASYTF,TGTGCCAGCAGCTTTTTGACCCCTGCGAGCTACACCTTC,TRBJ1-2,few,TRBV7-9,NA
CSAEEGTDTQYF,TGCAGTGCTGAGGAGGGCACAGATACGCAGTATTTT,TRBJ2-3,NA,TRBV20-1,NA
CATSRGLAGYNEQFF,TGTGCCACCAGCAGAGGACTAGCGGGATATAATGAGCAGTTCTTC,TRBJ2-1,NA,TRBV15,TRBD2
CASSGPGDRKNIQYF,TGTGCCAGCAGTGGACCCGGGGACAGGAAAAACATTCAGTACTTC,TRBJ2-4,few,TRBV28,TRBD1
CASSPTGVDTQYF,TGTGCTAGCAGCCCAACAGGGGTAGATACGCAGTATTTT,TRBJ2-3,NA,TRBV7-7,TRBD1
CATSGETFNGYTF,TGTGCCACCAGTGGCGAGACTTTCAATGGCTACACCTTC,TRBJ1-2,NA,TRBV24-1,NA
CASSLERTGTGYTF,TGTGCCAGCAGCTTAGAGCGGACAGGGACCGGCTACACCTTC,TRBJ1-2,NA,TRBV11-2,TRBD1
CASSNGQGADEQFF,TGCGCCAGCAGCAACGGACAGGGGGCAGATGAGCAGTTCTTC,TRBJ2-1,NA,TRBV5-1,TRBD1
CASSPELGTAKNIQYF,TGCGCCAGCAGCCCCGAGCTGGGGACAGCCAAAAACATTCAGTACTTC,TRBJ2-4,few,TRBV4-3,NA
CATSRGGQYYGYTF,TGTGCCACCAGCAGAGGCGGGCAGTACTATGGCTACACCTTC,TRBJ1-2,NA,TRBV15,NA
CASSLGISTDTQYF,TGTGCTAGCAGCTTAGGGATAAGCACAGATACGCAGTATTTT,TRBJ2-3,NA,TRBV7-7,NA
CASSLGAGMVPDTQYF,TGTGCCAGCAGCTTAGGAGCGGGGATGGTTCCAGATACGCAGTATTTT,TRBJ2-3,NA,TRBV7-9,TRBD2
CASSLAGASNAQYF,TGTGCCAGCAGCTTGGCAGGGGCGTCGAATGCCCAGTACTTC,TRBJ2-5,NA,TRBV7-2,NA
CASKQGYQETQYF,TGCGCCAGCAAACAGGGATATCAAGAGACCCAGTACTTC,TRBJ2-5,once,TRBV5-1,NA
CASSVSGNTEAFF,TGTGCCAGCAGTGTGTCAGGAAACACTGAAGCTTTCTTT,TRBJ1-1,NA,TRBV25-1,NA
CSAPQVGRNYGYTF,TGCAGTGCTCCTCAGGTGGGCCGGAACTATGGCTACACCTTC,TRBJ1-2,NA,TRBV20-1,NA
CASSQEGTANTEAFF,TGTGCCAGCAGCCAAGAAGGGACAGCGAACACTGAAGCTTTCTTT,TRBJ1-1,NA,TRBV4-2,TRBD1